This T cell receptor (beta chain) was profiled in a study of STAT5B mutations in CD4+ large granular lymphocyte leukemia. The survey-level immunoSEQ assay was used. Clones were sequenced by immunoSEQ multiplex PCR, and TCRdb holds only the in-frame ones, with some missing. The sample contains 30,000 to 35,000 clones, around 88% of which appear only once. Germline CDR1 SGHTA, CDR2 FQGNSA. Between the trimmed V and J ends, which lost 4 bases and 7 bases, there was a span of 16 bases. This CDR3 contains 15 residues. This clone was counted a single time. V and J are TRBV7-2 and TRBJ1-4; perhaps TRBD1 as D (5 bases). Sequenced material: CD4+ T cells from blood buffy coats. The sequence was collected from a human donor in good health. CDR3 loop: CASSYPGRETEKLFF. The CDR3, as DNA: TGTGCCAGCAGCTACCCAGGGAGGGAGACTGAAAAACTGTTTTTT.